The 10 T cell receptor beta chains below come from one sample, sequenced in a study of CD8+ T cells in alopecia areata. Extracted from the samples, RNA was reverse transcribed into cDNA to serve as the sequencing template. Data came from immunoSEQ multiplex PCR; TCRdb stores just in-frame clones and leaves some out. The table lists 150,000 to 200,000 clones, roughly 66% of them singletons. Treatment denoted: oral pan-JAK inhibitor, 5-10 mg twice daily. The sample was CD4+ T cells sorted from blood, taken at week 24, from a patient treated with tofacitinib. These receptors originate from a human donor with alopecia areata.

This clone has more than one count but fewer than ten. V usage is TRBV29-1 and J usage is TRBJ1-1, with TRBD1 identical over 9 bases. There are 13 residues in the CDR3. Germline assignment: CDR1 SQVTM and CDR2 ANQGSEA. Losses at the gene ends were 6 bases for V and 1 base for J; bases not matched to a gene: 3. The DNA for the CDR3 is TGCAGCGTGGGGGACAGGGCGAACACTGAAGCTTTCTTT. Translation: CSVGDRANTEAFF.

The chain joins TRBV18 to TRBJ1-2; 7 nucleotides align to TRBD1. Germline CDR1 and CDR2: KGHSH and LQKENI. Trimming at V came to 1 base and at J to 2 bases, leaving 1 base not matched to a gene. The length of the CDR3 is 14 residues. CDR3 nucleotides: TGTGCCAGCTCACCACAGGGGGCCAACTATGGCTACACCTTC. The encoded protein is CASSPQGANYGYTF.

The chain employs TRBV6-5 and TRBJ1-6, with 7 bases identical to TRBD1. This CDR3 contains 15 residues. V gave up 0 bases and J gave up 8 bases; unmatched junction bases: 4. Germline CDR1 is MNHEY and CDR2 is SVGAGI. The CDR3 DNA reads as TGTGCCAGCAGTTACTCAGGGGGCTCGGATTCACCCCTCCACTTT. Translating it yields CASSYSGGSDSPLHF.

The chain is built from TRBV29-1 and TRBJ2-1; tentatively, D is TRBD2 (7 bases). The CDR3 is 15 amino acids. Trimming cost V 4 bases and J 8 bases, with 21 bases left between them. Germline CDR1 reads SQVTM; CDR2 reads ANQGSEA. CDR3 sequence reads: CSVGVNRGAGDEQFF. Here the CDR3 DNA reads TGCAGCGTTGGGGTAAATCGGGGGGCGGGCGATGAGCAGTTCTTC.

The chain uses TRBV9 and TRBJ2-7, with D perhaps TRBD1 (5 bases). Trimming cost V 0 bases and J 3 bases, with 16 bases left between them. This CDR3 has 16 residues. Germline assignment: CDR1 SGDLS and CDR2 YYNGEE. DNA for the CDR3: TGTGCCAGCAGCGTAGGATGGGCCCAGGGCCTCTACGAGCAGTACTTC. This encodes CASSVGWAQGLYEQYF.

The V gene is TRBV2, the J gene TRBJ1-2; a weak D match, TRBD1 (5 bases). Germline-derived CDR1 and CDR2 are SNHLY and FYNNEI. This CDR3 is 12 amino acids long. Trimming left V 10 bases short and J 3 bases short, with 12 bases between. CDR3 nucleotide sequence: TGTGCCACCGGGACGGAGGACTATGGCTACACCTTC. Its translation is CATGTEDYGYTF.

This clone has only a few counts. This chain uses TRBV29-1 with TRBJ1-2, with D uncertain. The CDR3 consists of 15 residues. The V gene lost 1 base and the J gene lost 2 bases, with 14 bases spanning the gap. From germline, CDR1 is SQVTM and CDR2 ANQGSEA. The CDR3 loop reads CSVEGFSTGNYGYTF. As DNA, the CDR3 is TGCAGCGTTGAAGGGTTTAGCACGGGAAACTATGGCTACACCTTC.

This clone was recorded once. This rearrangement joins TRBV29-1 to TRBJ1-4; D gene ambiguous. CDR3 length: 13 residues. Germline assignment: CDR1 SQVTM and CDR2 ANQGSEA. The V end lost 5 bases, the J end lost 6 bases, and 13 bases lay between the germline ends. The CDR3 spells CSVPPAPDEKLFF. The CDR3 nucleotides read TGCAGCGTTCCTCCTGCCCCGGATGAAAAACTGTTTTTT.

Only one count was recorded for this clone. V usage is TRBV29-1 and J usage is TRBJ2-5; D is perhaps TRBD2 (5 bases). CDR3 length equals 10 residues. Between the trimmed V and J ends, which lost 6 bases and 10 bases, there was a span of 12 bases. CDR1 is SQVTM, CDR2 ANQGSEA, per germline. This CDR3 reads CSVDDGVQYF. The CDR3 region has the DNA TGCAGCGTAGACGACGGGGTCCAGTACTTC.

The chain recombines TRBV6-5 with TRBJ2-1; 12 bases are shared with TRBD1. Germline assignment: CDR1 MNHEY and CDR2 SVGAGI. Trimming took 6 bases from V and 7 from J; bases not matched to a gene: 7. The CDR3 covers 15 residues. The DNA of the CDR3 is TGTGCCAGCAGCCGGGGGACAGGGGGCCTGAATGAGCAGTTCTTC. Encoded protein: CASSRGTGGLNEQFF.